The 18 T cell receptor beta chains in this list originate from one sample, sequenced in a study of neurological immune-mediated disorders. Time point noted: technical triplicate 3. TCRdb itself ran the 5' RACE reads through MiXCR, one entry per CDR3 protein. The data hold nearly 45,000 distinct CDR3 sequences, with roughly 21% observed a single time. Source material: PBMCs. The receptors here all came from a man aged 60 to 75 with HTLV-1-associated myelopathy (HAM/TSP).

This clonotype has a count of ten or more. The CDR3 here is CASSMWQGSRGYTF. CDR3 in DNA: TGCGCCAGCAGCATGTGGCAGGGTTCCAGAGGCTACACCTTC. The rearrangement links TRBV5-1 to TRBJ1-2; the D gene is possibly TRBD1 (5 bases). The V gene lost 4 bases and the J gene lost 8 bases, with 18 bases spanning the gap. Germline loops: CDR1 SGHRS, CDR2 YFSETQ. This CDR3 spans 14 amino acids.

The CDR3 DNA is TGTGCCAGCAGTGGTCAGGGCTATAATTCACCCCTCCACTTT. Protein sequence: CASSGQGYNSPLHF. The rearrangement uses TRBV28 and TRBJ1-6, with a tentative D call TRBD1 (5 bases). Trimming pared 5 bases from V and 3 bases from J, leaving 8 bases between. The V gene's germline CDR1 is MDHEN and CDR2 SYDVKM. The CDR3 loop spans 14 amino acids.

This clonotype was detected many times. The chain's CDR3 is CATSDPLRTTGTIEETQYF. CDR3 coding DNA: TGTGCCACCAGTGACCCCCTACGTACGACAGGCACGATCGAAGAGACCCAGTACTTC. The V and J genes are TRBV24-1 and TRBJ2-5, with D tentatively TRBD1 (6 bases). The ends were cut back, 4 bases at V and 3 bases at J, with 26 bases in the middle. Germline lookup yields CDR1 KGHDR and CDR2 SFDVKD. The CDR3 length is 19 residues.

This clonotype occurred many times. The chain combines TRBV7-8 with TRBJ2-7; no reliable D call. The CDR3 consists of 11 residues. Germline CDR1 and CDR2: SGHVS and FQNEAQ. Deletions cut 3 bases from V and 3 bases from J, with 3 bases between. The CDR3 spells CASSFRYEQYF. The CDR3 coding sequence is TGTGCCAGCAGCTTTCGCTACGAGCAGTACTTC.

The chain uses TRBV20-1 and TRBJ2-2, with D tentatively TRBD1 (5 bases). The CDR3 has 15 amino acids. Germline loops: CDR1 DFQATT, CDR2 SNEGSKA (reference sequence). V was cut by 5 bases and J by 3 bases, with 16 bases left in between. The CDR3 bases are TGCAGTGCTCCCACTACCCTCAGGGACACCGGGGAGCTGTTTTTT. Translating gives CSAPTTLRDTGELFF.

The rearrangement uses TRBV5-1 and TRBJ2-1; TRBD1 aligns across 7 bases. Per germline, CDR1 SGHRS and CDR2 YFSETQ. After removal of 6 bases from V and 6 bases from J, the junction contained 6 bases not matched to a gene. The CDR3 covers 13 residues. CDR3 nucleotides: TGCGCCAGCAACCCGGGACAGACCAATGAGCAGTTCTTC. The encoded protein is CASNPGQTNEQFF.

The rearrangement links TRBV18 to TRBJ2-7; unclear D gene. This CDR3 has 12 amino acids. CDR1 and CDR2 from the germline V gene are KGHSH and LQKENI. V dropped 6 bases and J dropped 2 bases, with 8 bases sitting between them. The CDR3 is CASSPRPYEQYF. As DNA, the CDR3 is TGTGCCAGCTCCCCCAGACCCTACGAGCAGTACTTC.

This clonotype has ten or more counts. The rearrangement links TRBV29-1 to TRBJ2-3; 7 bases line up with TRBD2. Germline CDR1 and CDR2: SQVTM and ANQGSEA. Losses at the gene ends were 7 bases for V and 4 bases for J; bases not matched to a gene: 11. The CDR3 is 14 amino acids. The CDR3 loop reads CSAGTNSAPDTQYF. CDR3 coding DNA: TGCAGCGCCGGGACTAACTCGGCCCCAGATACGCAGTATTTT.

Ten or more counts support this clonotype. This sequence joins TRBV19 and TRBJ1-5; 8 bases agree with TRBD1. The CDR3 has 13 residues. The germline gives CDR1 LNHDA, CDR2 SQIVND (reference sequence). Trimming at V came to 7 bases and at J to 5 bases, leaving 4 bases not matched to a gene. CDR3 sequence reads: CASKPGGYQPQHF. In DNA form, the CDR3 reads TGTGCCAGTAAGCCAGGGGGCTATCAGCCCCAGCATTTT.

This clonotype has at least ten counts. The chain employs TRBV5-1 and TRBJ2-1; D unclear. The CDR3 runs 14 residues. Germline lookup yields CDR1 SGHRS and CDR2 YFSETQ. Trimming took 10 bases from V and 0 from J, leaving 14 bases between them. DNA of the CDR3: TGCGCCTCGCGAAGGGAATCCTCCTACAATGAGCAGTTCTTC. This translates into CASRRESSYNEQFF. Based on the CDR3 plus reference TRBV5-1 and TRBJ2-1, the full variable domain is KAGVTQTPRYLIKTRGQQVTLSCSPISGHRSVSWYQQTPGQGLQFLFEYFSETQRNKGNFPGRFSGRQFSNSRSEMNVSTLELGDSALYLCASRRESSYNEQFFGPGTRLTVL.

This clonotype was observed at least ten times. The chain links TRBV3-1 to TRBJ2-1; the D is unclear. The germline CDR1 and CDR2 sequences are LGHDT and YNNKEL (reference sequence). This CDR3 is built from 11 residues. V dropped 2 bases and J dropped 8 bases, with 4 bases sitting between them. The CDR3, as DNA: TGTGCCAGCAGCCAAATCGATGAGCAGTTCTTC. Protein sequence: CASSQIDEQFF.

This clonotype was counted at least ten times. V and J are TRBV7-2 and TRBJ2-3, with 13 bases fitting TRBD2. The V segment lost 5 bases and the J segment 6 bases; nucleotides outside the gene matches: 5. The CDR3 extends over 15 amino acids. Germline CDR1 SGHTA, CDR2 FQGNSA. CDR3 amino acids: CASSRGLAGLDTQYF. The CDR3, as DNA: TGTGCCAGCAGCCGGGGACTAGCGGGGCTCGATACGCAGTATTTT.

This clonotype was observed at least ten times. The V gene is TRBV28, the J gene TRBJ2-1; possibly TRBD1 for D (6 bases). Germline V lookup: CDR1 MDHEN, CDR2 SYDVKM. V was shortened by 5 bases and J by 5 bases, with 16 bases between the two germline ends. The CDR3 totals 15 residues. The CDR3 DNA follows: TGTGCCAGCAGTACCACCGTCCAGGGGAACAATGAGCAGTTCTTC. Its translation is CASSTTVQGNNEQFF.

This clonotype was seen at least ten times. CDR3 in DNA: TGTGCCAGCAGTTTATTCAGGAGCGGGACCGGGGAGCTGTTTTTT. It specifies CASSLFRSGTGELFF. V usage is TRBV28 and J usage is TRBJ2-2, with D perhaps matching TRBD2 (6 bases). CDR3 length equals 15 residues. Germline V gene lookup returns CDR1 MDHEN and CDR2 SYDVKM. Trimming shortened V by 1 base and J by 5 bases, and 11 bases separated the two germline ends.

In its sample, this clonotype ranks as medium-sized. V and J are TRBV5-1 and TRBJ2-7, with D possibly being TRBD2 (6 bases). CDR1 is SGHRS, CDR2 YFSETQ, per germline. The V end was cut by 2 bases, the J end by 2 bases, with 17 bases between. This CDR3 comprises 16 residues. The CDR3 nucleotides read TGCGCCAGCAGCTTTGCGGTCGGAGGGGAAGCCTACGAGCAGTACTTC. Residues: CASSFAVGGEAYEQYF.

This clonotype was seen ten or more times. This rearrangement joins TRBV15 to TRBJ2-7, with D uncertain. CDR3 length equals 13 residues. Germline assignment: CDR1 LNHNV and CDR2 YYDKDF (reference sequence). Trimming took off 2 bases at V and 0 bases at J, with 5 bases between the two ends. CDR3: CATSRRDSYEQYF. The CDR3, as DNA: TGTGCCACCAGCAGACGTGACTCCTACGAGCAGTACTTC. Filled out from reference TRBV15 and TRBJ2-7, the complete variable domain reads DAMVIQNPRYQVTQFGKPVTLSCSQTLNHNVMYWYQQKSSQAPKLLFHYYDKDFNNEADTPDNFQSRRPNTSFCFLDIRSPGLGDTAMYLCATSRRDSYEQYFGPGTRLTVT.

This clonotype was seen repeatedly, ten times or more. The genes are TRBV28 and TRBJ2-3; maybe TRBD2 (7 bases). CDR1 is MDHEN and CDR2 is SYDVKM in the germline V gene. The CDR3 consists of 18 residues. The V and J ends lost 3 bases and 1 base respectively, with 20 bases between them. CDR3 amino acids: CASSLGGPGGLGTDTQYF. CDR3 coding DNA: TGTGCCAGCAGTTTGGGGGGCCCTGGAGGACTAGGCACAGATACGCAGTATTTT.

Many counts were recorded for this clonotype. This chain connects TRBV3-1 to TRBJ2-1; D may be TRBD1 or TRBD2 (5 bases each). The ends were cut back, 1 base at V and 9 bases at J, with 7 bases in the middle. Per the germline V gene, CDR1 is LGHDT and CDR2 is YNNKEL (reference sequence). This CDR3 contains 12 residues. The CDR3 DNA sequence: TGTGCCAGCAGCCAAGGGGACCGTGAGCAGTTCTTC. Residues: CASSQGDREQFF.